This is a list of T cell receptor beta chains from one sample in a study of T cell responses to AZD1222 COVID-19 vaccine. Method: immunoSEQ multiplex PCR; TCRdb's copy keeps in-frame clones and lacks some. This sample has about 120,000 clones, with roughly nine tenths found just once. The material was peripheral blood, obtained 28 days after the second AZD1222 dose. Every receptor here comes from an adult who received the AZD1222 COVID-19 vaccine. CDR3s include the opening cysteine and the closing phenylalanine or tryptophan. The D gene is left open where the match is weak. Expanded clones get a size class; other rows say once, few or many, or leave the size out.

CDR3 DNA: TGCGCCAGCAGCTTGGCTGGGGGGGGTACTGAAGCTTTCTTT
CDR3 protein: CASSLAGGGTEAFF
clone size: -
V gene: TRBV5-1
J gene: TRBJ1-1
D gene: -

CDR3 DNA: TGTGCCAGCAGCACCCTAATGATGGGGTTTAGCTATGGCTACACCTTC
CDR3 protein: CASSTLMMGFSYGYTF
clone size: -
V gene: TRBV7-2
J gene: TRBJ1-2
D gene: -

CDR3 DNA: TGTGCCAGCAGCTTACTATTCGGGGAGCAGTACTTC
CDR3 protein: CASSLLFGEQYF
clone size: -
V gene: TRBV27
J gene: TRBJ2-7
D gene: -

CDR3 DNA: TGTGCCAGCAGCCCATATCGGCACAATGAGCAGTTCTTC
CDR3 protein: CASSPYRHNEQFF
clone size: -
V gene: TRBV3-1/TRBV3-2
J gene: TRBJ2-1
D gene: -

CDR3 DNA: TGTGCCAGCAGTTCTGGAGTAGCCCCGGAAGATACGCAGTATTTT
CDR3 protein: CASSSGVAPEDTQYF
clone size: -
V gene: TRBV28
J gene: TRBJ2-3
D gene: -

CDR3 DNA: TGTGCCAGCAGCGTAGCTTCAGGGACAGGGGACAATTTCAACTATGGCTACACCTTC
CDR3 protein: CASSVASGTGDNFNYGYTF
clone size: -
V gene: TRBV9
J gene: TRBJ1-2
D gene: TRBD1

CDR3 DNA: TGTGCCACCGGGGACAGGCTCTCCTACGAGCAGTACTTC
CDR3 protein: CATGDRLSYEQYF
clone size: -
V gene: TRBV5-8
J gene: TRBJ2-7
D gene: TRBD1

CDR3 DNA: TGTGCCAGCAGCCGGCGGGACAGGGGCCAGTTCTTC
CDR3 protein: CASSRRDRGQFF
clone size: -
V gene: TRBV3-1/TRBV3-2
J gene: TRBJ2-1
D gene: TRBD1

CDR3 DNA: TGCGCCAGCAGCTTAGATTTAAACACTGAAGCTTTCTTT
CDR3 protein: CASSLDLNTEAFF
clone size: -
V gene: TRBV5-1
J gene: TRBJ1-1
D gene: -

CDR3 DNA: TGTGCCAGCAGTCCCGACAGGGGCAATGGCTACACCTTC
CDR3 protein: CASSPDRGNGYTF
clone size: -
V gene: TRBV28
J gene: TRBJ1-2
D gene: TRBD1

CDR3 DNA: TGTGCCACCCAAGGGACGGACTTTAACACCTACGAGCAGTACTTC
CDR3 protein: CATQGTDFNTYEQYF
clone size: -
V gene: TRBV6-7
J gene: TRBJ2-7
D gene: -

CDR3 DNA: TGTGCCAGCTACGACGTACCGGGACGCTACGAGCAGTACTTC
CDR3 protein: CASYDVPGRYEQYF
clone size: -
V gene: TRBV6-5
J gene: TRBJ2-7
D gene: -

CDR3 DNA: TGTGCCAGCAGCAAAGTGGTAGAGGAGAACACTGAAGCTTTCTTT
CDR3 protein: CASSKVVEENTEAFF
clone size: -
V gene: TRBV21-1
J gene: TRBJ1-1
D gene: -

CDR3 DNA: TGTGCCAGCAGCTTGGATGATACGCAGTATTTT
CDR3 protein: CASSLDDTQYF
clone size: -
V gene: TRBV13
J gene: TRBJ2-3
D gene: -

CDR3 DNA: TGTGCCAGCAGACAGGGTTACACTGAAGCTTTCTTT
CDR3 protein: CASRQGYTEAFF
clone size: -
V gene: TRBV6-5
J gene: TRBJ1-1
D gene: -

CDR3 DNA: TGTGCCTGGGGGGAAATAGGGAATAATTCACCCCTCCACTTT
CDR3 protein: CAWGEIGNNSPLHF
clone size: -
V gene: TRBV30
J gene: TRBJ1-6
D gene: -

CDR3 DNA: TGCGCCAGCAGCGGGGGAAGGGGAGGGGAGCAGTACTTC
CDR3 protein: CASSGGRGGEQYF
clone size: -
V gene: TRBV5-1
J gene: TRBJ2-7
D gene: TRBD2

CDR3 DNA: TGCGCCAGCAGCTTGGAGTTTGGACTAGCGGGGTTGGAGACCCAGTACTTC
CDR3 protein: CASSLEFGLAGLETQYF
clone size: -
V gene: TRBV5-1
J gene: TRBJ2-5
D gene: TRBD2

CDR3 DNA: TGTGCCATCAGGGACAGGGTGCATAACTCTGGGGCCAACGTCCTGACTTTC
CDR3 protein: CAIRDRVHNSGANVLTF
clone size: -
V gene: TRBV10-3
J gene: TRBJ2-6
D gene: TRBD1

CDR3 DNA: TGTGCCAGCAGCTTAGATTCTGACAGGGTGAATGGGAGCACTGAAGCTTTCTTT
CDR3 protein: CASSLDSDRVNGSTEAFF
clone size: -
V gene: TRBV11-3
J gene: TRBJ1-1
D gene: TRBD1

CDR3 DNA: TGTGCCAGCAGCTTGGAGTTGGGGAACTCACCCCTCCACTTT
CDR3 protein: CASSLELGNSPLHF
clone size: once
V gene: TRBV5-6
J gene: TRBJ1-6
D gene: -

CDR3 DNA: TGTGCCAGCAGCCTATATAACCACGGGACTGCCAACACCGGGGAGCTGTTTTTT
CDR3 protein: CASSLYNHGTANTGELFF
clone size: -
V gene: TRBV7-6
J gene: TRBJ2-2
D gene: -

CDR3 DNA: TGTGCCAGCAGCCGGACTGGTTTTGGGGACAATGAGCAGTTCTTC
CDR3 protein: CASSRTGFGDNEQFF
clone size: -
V gene: TRBV6-5
J gene: TRBJ2-1
D gene: -

CDR3 DNA: TGTGCCAGCAGTGAACAGGGGGCTCAGCCCCAGCATTTT
CDR3 protein: CASSEQGAQPQHF
clone size: -
V gene: TRBV6-1
J gene: TRBJ1-5
D gene: TRBD1

CDR3 DNA: TGTGCCTGGAGTGTATCGTCAGCCTCTGGAAACACCATATATTTT
CDR3 protein: CAWSVSSASGNTIYF
clone size: -
V gene: TRBV30
J gene: TRBJ1-3
D gene: -

CDR3 DNA: TGTGCCAGCAGCCACAAAGAGCACCACTATGGCTACACCTTC
CDR3 protein: CASSHKEHHYGYTF
clone size: -
V gene: TRBV7-8
J gene: TRBJ1-2
D gene: -

CDR3 DNA: TGTGCCAGCACCAAGATCCTAGCGGCCCAAGAGACCCAGTACTTC
CDR3 protein: CASTKILAAQETQYF
clone size: -
V gene: TRBV2
J gene: TRBJ2-5
D gene: TRBD2

CDR3 DNA: TGTGCCAGCAGCTTGACCCGGACTAGCGGGACGAGAGGTGAGCAGTTCTTC
CDR3 protein: CASSLTRTSGTRGEQFF
clone size: -
V gene: TRBV7-8
J gene: TRBJ2-1
D gene: TRBD2

CDR3 DNA: TGTGCCAGCAGTTCATCGACAGGGGGCGCCTTCTATGGCTACACCTTC
CDR3 protein: CASSSSTGGAFYGYTF
clone size: -
V gene: TRBV27
J gene: TRBJ1-2
D gene: TRBD1

CDR3 DNA: TGTGCCAGCAGCTTCCAAGGACAGGGGGATTTAGCCACTGAAGCTTTCTTT
CDR3 protein: CASSFQGQGDLATEAFF
clone size: -
V gene: TRBV7-2
J gene: TRBJ1-1
D gene: TRBD1

CDR3 DNA: TGCGCCAGCAGCTTGGCAGTAGCTGGAAACACCATATATTTT
CDR3 protein: CASSLAVAGNTIYF
clone size: -
V gene: TRBV5-1
J gene: TRBJ1-3
D gene: -

CDR3 DNA: TGTGCCTGGAGTACATCCTCCCGAGAGACCCAGTACTTC
CDR3 protein: CAWSTSSRETQYF
clone size: -
V gene: TRBV30
J gene: TRBJ2-5
D gene: -

CDR3 DNA: TGCAGCGTTGTAGCCCCTAACACTGAAGCTTTCTTT
CDR3 protein: CSVVAPNTEAFF
clone size: -
V gene: TRBV29-1
J gene: TRBJ1-1
D gene: -

CDR3 DNA: TGTGCCAGCAGCTTCCCGACCCACAGACAGGGGGCAAACGAAAAACTGTTTTTT
CDR3 protein: CASSFPTHRQGANEKLFF
clone size: -
V gene: TRBV7-9
J gene: TRBJ1-4
D gene: TRBD1

CDR3 DNA: TGTGCTAGTGCCTCGAAGGACAGGGGAGTTAATGACTTC
CDR3 protein: CASASKDRGVNDF
clone size: -
V gene: TRBV12-5
J gene: TRBJ2-7
D gene: TRBD1

CDR3 DNA: TGTGCCAGCTCAGCTTCGGGAGAAACTAACTATGGCTACACCTTC
CDR3 protein: CASSASGETNYGYTF
clone size: -
V gene: TRBV18
J gene: TRBJ1-2
D gene: -

CDR3 DNA: TGTGCCAGCAGTTACGACCCGGGACTAGGGGAATATACGCAGTATTTT
CDR3 protein: CASSYDPGLGEYTQYF
clone size: -
V gene: TRBV6-5
J gene: TRBJ2-3
D gene: TRBD2

CDR3 DNA: TGTGCCAGCAGCGAACTACAGGGGGCGACCGGGGAGCTGTTTTTT
CDR3 protein: CASSELQGATGELFF
clone size: -
V gene: TRBV11-2
J gene: TRBJ2-2
D gene: TRBD1

CDR3 DNA: TGCGCCAGCAGGATGTCCAGGAACACTGAAGCTTTCTTT
CDR3 protein: CASRMSRNTEAFF
clone size: -
V gene: TRBV10-2
J gene: TRBJ1-1
D gene: -

CDR3 DNA: TGTGCCAGCAGCTTGGCCAAAGGGGTCTACGAGCAGTACTTC
CDR3 protein: CASSLAKGVYEQYF
clone size: -
V gene: TRBV5-4
J gene: TRBJ2-7
D gene: -

CDR3 DNA: TGCGCCAGCAGCCAAGCAGGACTACTGTCGACTGAAGCTTTCTTT
CDR3 protein: CASSQAGLLSTEAFF
clone size: -
V gene: TRBV4-1
J gene: TRBJ1-1
D gene: -

CDR3 DNA: TGTGCCAGCATCCAGAACACTGAAGCTTTCTTT
CDR3 protein: CASIQNTEAFF
clone size: -
V gene: TRBV25-1
J gene: TRBJ1-1
D gene: -

CDR3 DNA: TGTGCCAGCAGTTTTAACACCGGGGAGCTGTTTTTT
CDR3 protein: CASSFNTGELFF
clone size: -
V gene: TRBV28
J gene: TRBJ2-2
D gene: -

CDR3 DNA: TGTGCCAGCAGTCCCGGGACAGGGTATTTCGGCAATCAGCCCCAGCATTTT
CDR3 protein: CASSPGTGYFGNQPQHF
clone size: -
V gene: TRBV6-6
J gene: TRBJ1-5
D gene: TRBD1

CDR3 DNA: TGTGCCAGCGGGCCCGGGACAGGGGGTGACTACGAGCAGTACTTC
CDR3 protein: CASGPGTGGDYEQYF
clone size: -
V gene: TRBV28
J gene: TRBJ2-7
D gene: TRBD1

CDR3 DNA: TGTGCCAGCAGCAATGCCGGGACTAGCGGGAGGAATGAGCAGTTCTTC
CDR3 protein: CASSNAGTSGRNEQFF
clone size: few
V gene: TRBV7-2
J gene: TRBJ2-1
D gene: TRBD2

CDR3 DNA: TGTGCCAGCAGCCCTTCAGGGGGCGGCACTGAAGCTTTCTTT
CDR3 protein: CASSPSGGGTEAFF
clone size: -
V gene: TRBV7-9
J gene: TRBJ1-1
D gene: TRBD1

CDR3 DNA: TGTGCCAGCAGCACCCGGACTAGCGGGCCCAAAGAGACCCAGTACTTC
CDR3 protein: CASSTRTSGPKETQYF
clone size: -
V gene: TRBV9
J gene: TRBJ2-5
D gene: TRBD2

CDR3 DNA: TGTGCCAGCAGCCGAAGAAGGGATGAGCAGTTCTTC
CDR3 protein: CASSRRRDEQFF
clone size: -
V gene: TRBV4-2
J gene: TRBJ2-1
D gene: -

CDR3 DNA: TGCGCCAGCAGTGAGGGACTAGCGAACACCGGGGAGCTGTTTTTT
CDR3 protein: CASSEGLANTGELFF
clone size: few
V gene: TRBV10-2
J gene: TRBJ2-2
D gene: TRBD2

CDR3 DNA: TGTGCCAGCAGCTTGGTCCTAGCGGGGGCAGAGACCCAGTACTTC
CDR3 protein: CASSLVLAGAETQYF
clone size: -
V gene: TRBV5-6
J gene: TRBJ2-5
D gene: TRBD2

CDR3 DNA: TGTGCCAGCAGTGCAGGGGGAGTAACTGAAGCTTTCTTT
CDR3 protein: CASSAGGVTEAFF
clone size: -
V gene: TRBV6-4
J gene: TRBJ1-1
D gene: TRBD1

CDR3 DNA: TGTGCCAGCAGCCACCCCTTGGCTAGCGGGCTGAATGGGCAGTTCTTC
CDR3 protein: CASSHPLASGLNGQFF
clone size: -
V gene: TRBV9
J gene: TRBJ2-1
D gene: TRBD2

CDR3 DNA: TGTGCCAGCAGCCATGGGTCCTCTAACTATGGCTACACCTTC
CDR3 protein: CASSHGSSNYGYTF
clone size: -
V gene: TRBV9
J gene: TRBJ1-2
D gene: -

CDR3 DNA: TGTGCCAGCAGCGAGTTAGACGGAGCCTACGAGCAGTACTTC
CDR3 protein: CASSELDGAYEQYF
clone size: -
V gene: TRBV5-4
J gene: TRBJ2-7
D gene: -

CDR3 DNA: TGTGCCACCAGTGAAGGTAGCACAGATACGCAGTATTTT
CDR3 protein: CATSEGSTDTQYF
clone size: -
V gene: TRBV24-1
J gene: TRBJ2-3
D gene: -

CDR3 DNA: TGTGCCAGCAGCTTAGTGGGGGGCACTGAAGCTTTCTTT
CDR3 protein: CASSLVGGTEAFF
clone size: -
V gene: TRBV11-3
J gene: TRBJ1-1
D gene: -